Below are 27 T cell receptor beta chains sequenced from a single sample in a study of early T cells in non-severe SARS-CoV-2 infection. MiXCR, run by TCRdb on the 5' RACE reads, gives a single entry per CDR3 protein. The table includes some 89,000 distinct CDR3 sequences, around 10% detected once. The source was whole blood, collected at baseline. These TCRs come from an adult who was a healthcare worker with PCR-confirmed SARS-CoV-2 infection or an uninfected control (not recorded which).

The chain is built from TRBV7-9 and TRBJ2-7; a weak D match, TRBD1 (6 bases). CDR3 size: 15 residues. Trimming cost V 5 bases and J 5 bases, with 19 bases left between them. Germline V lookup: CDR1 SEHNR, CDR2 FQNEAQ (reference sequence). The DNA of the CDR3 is TGTGCCAGCAGCCTAAGGACGGTACAGGGCCACGAGCAGTACTTC. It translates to CASSLRTVQGHEQYF.

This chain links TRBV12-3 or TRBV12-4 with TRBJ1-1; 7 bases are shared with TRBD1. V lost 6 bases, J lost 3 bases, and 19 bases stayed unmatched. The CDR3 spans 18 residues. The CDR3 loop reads CASSRKVRTGPGDTEAFF. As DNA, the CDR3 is TGTGCCAGCAGCCGCAAGGTCAGGACAGGCCCCGGGGACACTGAAGCTTTCTTT.

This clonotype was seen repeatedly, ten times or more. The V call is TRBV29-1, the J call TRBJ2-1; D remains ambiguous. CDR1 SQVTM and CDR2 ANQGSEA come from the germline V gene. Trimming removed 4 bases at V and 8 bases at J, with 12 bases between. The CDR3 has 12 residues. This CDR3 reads CSVVWGRDEQFF. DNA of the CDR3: TGCAGCGTTGTGTGGGGTCGGGATGAGCAGTTCTTC.

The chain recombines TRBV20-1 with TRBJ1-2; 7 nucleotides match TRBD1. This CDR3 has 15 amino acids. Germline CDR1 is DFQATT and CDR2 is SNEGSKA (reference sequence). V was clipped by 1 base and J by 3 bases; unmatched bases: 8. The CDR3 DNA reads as TGCAGTGCTAGAGTACAGGGGACGAATCACTATGGCTACACCTTC. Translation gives CSARVQGTNHYGYTF.

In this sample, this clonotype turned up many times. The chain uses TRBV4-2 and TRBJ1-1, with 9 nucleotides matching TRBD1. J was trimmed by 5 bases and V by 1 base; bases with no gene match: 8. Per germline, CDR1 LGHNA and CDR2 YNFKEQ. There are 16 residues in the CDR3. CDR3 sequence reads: CASSQGTGQGFTEAFF. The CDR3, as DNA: TGTGCCAGCAGCCAAGGGACGGGACAGGGATTTACTGAAGCTTTCTTT.

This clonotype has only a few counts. CDR3 in amino acids: CASSYFSGISTDTQYF. CDR3 bases: TGTGCCAGCAGTTACTTTAGCGGGATTAGCACAGATACGCAGTATTTT. The rearrangement joins TRBV6-7 to TRBJ2-3, with 8 nucleotides matching TRBD2. TRBV6-7 qualifies as an ORF whose function is uncertain. The CDR3 is 16 residues long. J lost 0 bases, V lost 1 base, and 3 bases had no gene match.

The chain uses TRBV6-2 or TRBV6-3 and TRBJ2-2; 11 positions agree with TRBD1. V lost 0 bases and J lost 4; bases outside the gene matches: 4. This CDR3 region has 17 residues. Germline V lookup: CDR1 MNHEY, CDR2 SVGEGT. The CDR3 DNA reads TGTGCCAGCAGTTACTCCTGGGACAGGGGGACCACCGGGGAGCTGTTTTTT. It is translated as CASSYSWDRGTTGELFF.

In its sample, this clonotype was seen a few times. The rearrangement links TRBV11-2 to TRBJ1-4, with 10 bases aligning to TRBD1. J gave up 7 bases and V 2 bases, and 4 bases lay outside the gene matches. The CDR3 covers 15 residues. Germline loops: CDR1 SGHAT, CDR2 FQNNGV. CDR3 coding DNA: TGTGCCAGCAGCTTACGGACAGGGGGAGGTGAAAAACTGTTTTTT. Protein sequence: CASSLRTGGGEKLFF.

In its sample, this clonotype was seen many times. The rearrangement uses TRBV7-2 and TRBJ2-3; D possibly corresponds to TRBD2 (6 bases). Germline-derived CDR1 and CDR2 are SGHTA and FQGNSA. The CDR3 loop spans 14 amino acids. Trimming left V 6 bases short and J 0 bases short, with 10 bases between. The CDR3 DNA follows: TGTGCCAGCAGGCCGGGACTGAGCACAGATACGCAGTATTTT. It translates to CASRPGLSTDTQYF.

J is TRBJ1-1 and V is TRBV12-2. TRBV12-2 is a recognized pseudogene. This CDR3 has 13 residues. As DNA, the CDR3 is TGTGCAAGTCGCTTAGCGCAACAAATTGAAGCTTTCTTT. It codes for CASRLAQQIEAFF.

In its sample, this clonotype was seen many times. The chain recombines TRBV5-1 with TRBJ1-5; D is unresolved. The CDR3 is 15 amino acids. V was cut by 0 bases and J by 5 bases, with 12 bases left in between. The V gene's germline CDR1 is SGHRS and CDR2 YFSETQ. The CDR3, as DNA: TGCGCCAGCAGCTTGGCCGGTAGGAGGGATCAGCCCCAGCATTTT. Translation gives CASSLAGRRDQPQHF.

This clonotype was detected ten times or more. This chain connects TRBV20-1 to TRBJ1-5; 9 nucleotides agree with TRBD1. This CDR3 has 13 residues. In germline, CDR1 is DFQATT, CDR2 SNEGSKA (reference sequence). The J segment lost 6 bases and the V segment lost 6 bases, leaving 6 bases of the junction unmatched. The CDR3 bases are TGCAGTGCGGGGGACAGGGACAGTCAGCCCCAGCATTTT. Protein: CSAGDRDSQPQHF.

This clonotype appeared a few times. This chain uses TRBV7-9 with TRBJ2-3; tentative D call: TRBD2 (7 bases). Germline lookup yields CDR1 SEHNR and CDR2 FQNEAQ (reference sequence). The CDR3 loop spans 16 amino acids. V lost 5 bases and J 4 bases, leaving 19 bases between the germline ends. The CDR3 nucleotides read TGTGCCAGCAGCCCCACACGGGGGGCGGGCCCAGATACGCAGTATTTT. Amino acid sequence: CASSPTRGAGPDTQYF.

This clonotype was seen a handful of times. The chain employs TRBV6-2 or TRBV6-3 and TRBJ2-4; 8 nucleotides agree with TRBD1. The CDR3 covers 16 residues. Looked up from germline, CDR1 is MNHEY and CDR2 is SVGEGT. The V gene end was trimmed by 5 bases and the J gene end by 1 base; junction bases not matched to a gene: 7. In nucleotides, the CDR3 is TGTGCCAGCAGTGGCAGGGGGCTAGTGGCCAAAAACATTCAGTACTTC. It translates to CASSGRGLVAKNIQYF.

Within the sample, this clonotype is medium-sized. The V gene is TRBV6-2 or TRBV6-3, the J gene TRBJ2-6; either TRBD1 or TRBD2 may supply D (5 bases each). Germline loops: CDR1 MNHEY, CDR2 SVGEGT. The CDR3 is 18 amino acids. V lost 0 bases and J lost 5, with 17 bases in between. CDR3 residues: CASSYSYRDPSRANVLTF. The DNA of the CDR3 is TGTGCCAGCAGTTACTCGTATAGGGACCCTTCTAGGGCCAACGTCCTGACTTTC.

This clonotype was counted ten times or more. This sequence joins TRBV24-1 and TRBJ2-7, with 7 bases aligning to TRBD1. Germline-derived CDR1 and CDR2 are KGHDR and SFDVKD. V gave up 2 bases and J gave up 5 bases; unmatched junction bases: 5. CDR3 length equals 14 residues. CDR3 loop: CATSDSTGMNEQYF. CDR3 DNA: TGTGCCACCAGTGATTCGACAGGGATGAACGAGCAGTACTTC.

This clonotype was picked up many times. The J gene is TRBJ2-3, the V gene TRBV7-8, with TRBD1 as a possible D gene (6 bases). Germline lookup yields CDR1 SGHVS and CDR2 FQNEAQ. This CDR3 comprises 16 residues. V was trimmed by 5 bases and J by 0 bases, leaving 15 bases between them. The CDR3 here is CASSPRTDYSTDTQYF. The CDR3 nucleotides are TGTGCCAGCAGCCCGCGGACAGACTATAGCACAGATACGCAGTATTTT.

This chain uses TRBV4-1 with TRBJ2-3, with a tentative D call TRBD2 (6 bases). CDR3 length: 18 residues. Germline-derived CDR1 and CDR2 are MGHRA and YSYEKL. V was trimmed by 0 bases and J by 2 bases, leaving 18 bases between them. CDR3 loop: CASSQDFLASANTDTQYF. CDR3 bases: TGCGCCAGCAGCCAAGATTTTTTGGCTAGCGCAAACACAGATACGCAGTATTTT.

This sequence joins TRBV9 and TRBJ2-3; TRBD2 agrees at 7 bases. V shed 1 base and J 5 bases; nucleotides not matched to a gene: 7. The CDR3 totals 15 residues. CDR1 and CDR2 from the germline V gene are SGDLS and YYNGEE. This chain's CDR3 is CASSVNGRKVDTQYF. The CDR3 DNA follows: TGTGCCAGCAGCGTAAACGGGAGGAAGGTAGATACGCAGTATTTT.

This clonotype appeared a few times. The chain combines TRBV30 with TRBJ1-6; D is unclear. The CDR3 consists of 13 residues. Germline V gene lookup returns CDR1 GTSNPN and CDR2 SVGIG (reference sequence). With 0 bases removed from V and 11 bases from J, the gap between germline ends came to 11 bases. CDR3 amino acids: CAWSVLSGTPLHF. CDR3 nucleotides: TGTGCCTGGAGTGTACTGTCCGGGACACCCCTCCACTTT.

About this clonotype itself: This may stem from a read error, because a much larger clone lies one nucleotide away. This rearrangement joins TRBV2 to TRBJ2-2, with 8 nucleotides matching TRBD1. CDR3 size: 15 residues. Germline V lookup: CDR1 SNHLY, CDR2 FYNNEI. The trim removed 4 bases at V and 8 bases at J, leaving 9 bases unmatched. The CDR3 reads CASSGAGGVRGELFF. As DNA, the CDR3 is TGTGCCAGCAGTGGGGCAGGGGGCGTAAGAGGGGAGCTGTTTTTT. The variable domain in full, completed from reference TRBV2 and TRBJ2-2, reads EPEVTQTPSHQVTQMGQEVILRCVPISNHLYFYWYRQILGQKVEFLVSFYNNEISEKSEIFDDQFSVERPDGSNFTLKIRSTKLEDSAMYFCASSGAGGVRGELFFGEGSRLTVL.

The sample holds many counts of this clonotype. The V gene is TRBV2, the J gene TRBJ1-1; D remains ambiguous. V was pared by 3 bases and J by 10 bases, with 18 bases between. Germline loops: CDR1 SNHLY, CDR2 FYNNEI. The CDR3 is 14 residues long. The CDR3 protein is CASSDRLRDVGAFF. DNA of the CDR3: TGTGCCAGCAGTGATCGCCTGAGGGATGTAGGAGCTTTCTTT.

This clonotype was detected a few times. The CDR3 DNA follows: TGCGCCAGCAGCTTGCGGTCCTCGACTTACTACGAGCAGTACTTC. Translating it yields CASSLRSSTYYEQYF. This sequence joins TRBV5-1 and TRBJ2-7; no firm D call. The ends were cut back, 1 base at V and 3 bases at J, with 14 bases in the middle. Germline values: CDR1 SGHRS, CDR2 YFSETQ. The CDR3 is made up of 15 amino acids. Full variable domain (remainder filled in from reference TRBV5-1 and TRBJ2-7): KAGVTQTPRYLIKTRGQQVTLSCSPISGHRSVSWYQQTPGQGLQFLFEYFSETQRNKGNFPGRFSGRQFSNSRSEMNVSTLELGDSALYLCASSLRSSTYYEQYFGPGTRLTVT.

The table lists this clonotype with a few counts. The CDR3 bases are TGTGCCAGTAGGGACCAGGGACTGAACACCGGGGAGCTGTTTTTT. The encoded protein is CASRDQGLNTGELFF. V is TRBV19 and J is TRBJ2-2, with D maybe TRBD2 (6 bases). The CDR3 is 15 residues long. The V end lost 6 bases, the J end lost 1 base, and 12 bases lay between the germline ends. Germline V CDR1 and CDR2: LNHDA, SQIVND (reference sequence).

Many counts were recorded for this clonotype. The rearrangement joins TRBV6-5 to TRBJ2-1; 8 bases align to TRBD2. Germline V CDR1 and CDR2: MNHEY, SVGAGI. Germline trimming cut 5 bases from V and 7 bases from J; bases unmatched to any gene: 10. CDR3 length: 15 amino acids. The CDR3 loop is CASSPEPSSGNEQFF. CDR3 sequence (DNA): TGTGCCAGCAGTCCAGAACCTTCTAGCGGGAATGAGCAGTTCTTC.

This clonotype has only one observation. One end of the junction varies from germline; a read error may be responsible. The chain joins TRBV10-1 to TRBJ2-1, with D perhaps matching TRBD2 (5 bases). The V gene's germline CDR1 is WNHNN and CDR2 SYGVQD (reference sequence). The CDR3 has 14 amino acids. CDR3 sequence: CTSSQRAERNEQFF. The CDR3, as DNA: TGCACCAGCAGTCAACGGGCCGAGCGGAATGAGCAGTTCTTC.

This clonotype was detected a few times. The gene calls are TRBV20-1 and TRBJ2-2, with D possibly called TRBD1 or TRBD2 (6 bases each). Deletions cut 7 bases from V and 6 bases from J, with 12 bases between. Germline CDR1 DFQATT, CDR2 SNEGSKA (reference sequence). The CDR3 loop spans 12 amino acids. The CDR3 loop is CSVFGGPGELFF. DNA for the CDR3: TGCAGTGTTTTTGGGGGGCCCGGGGAGCTGTTTTTT.